The rows below give T cell receptor beta chains drawn from one sample of a study of T-cell reconstitution after alpha-beta-depleted transplantation in children. MiXCR, applied by TCRdb to the PCR reads, yields one record per CDR3 protein. The top ten hold around 10% of the sample, which has 250,000 to 300,000 distinct CDR3 sequences, nearly 10% seen once. Sequences were derived from PBMCs from the stem cell graft donor, sampled from the stem cell graft. Receptor source: a human donor who donated a stem cell graft to a child with SCID. CDR3s include the opening cysteine and the closing phenylalanine or tryptophan.

j_gene | v_gene | CDR3aa
TRBJ2-2 | TRBV20-1 | CSARVYTGELFF
TRBJ2-3 | TRBV9 | CASSVAGESQYF
TRBJ2-3 | TRBV10-3 | CAISVWGGDTQYF
TRBJ1-1 | TRBV12-3/TRBV12-4 | CASSLNLGGQHKTEAFF
TRBJ2-3 | TRBV7-2 | CASSLVRPSSTDTQYF
TRBJ2-2 | TRBV5-1 | CASSLLGQGATNTGELFF
TRBJ2-2 | TRBV18 | CASSLGQDLTGELFF
TRBJ2-7 | TRBV2 | CASSTGSYEQYF
TRBJ2-1 | TRBV6-2/TRBV6-3 | CASSTNRGAGEQFF
TRBJ2-3 | TRBV2 | CASGLGARDTQYF
TRBJ2-1 | TRBV12-3/TRBV12-4 | CASSRFGTSSGNEQFF
TRBJ1-1 | TRBV5-6 | CASSLGAARNTEAFF
TRBJ2-2 | TRBV9 | CASSVVEGTGELFF
TRBJ2-6 | TRBV7-3 | CASSKGDRGAGANVLTF
TRBJ1-1 | TRBV4-1 | CASSQDVGTEAFF
TRBJ2-3 | TRBV12-3/TRBV12-4 | CASSPGQGMPDTQYF
TRBJ2-7 | TRBV14 | CASSQDGGINEQYF
TRBJ2-3 | TRBV9 | CASSPRQGATDTQYF
TRBJ1-1 | TRBV6-1 | CASRDLSYTEAFF
TRBJ1-1 | TRBV6-2/TRBV6-3 | CASNKGVTGLAFF
TRBJ2-7 | TRBV7-8 | CASSHLQGFGEQYF
TRBJ2-3 | TRBV12-5 | CASGLGDRADTQYF
TRBJ2-3 | TRBV7-3 | CASSLGLLSTDTQYF
TRBJ2-1 | TRBV2 | CARSGAGAGNEQFF
TRBJ1-1 | TRBV18 | CASSPPNSGEAFF
TRBJ2-1 | TRBV20-1 | CSAPRDPNEQFF
TRBJ2-2 | TRBV7-9 | CASSRDGNTVELFF
TRBJ2-7 | TRBV3-1 | CASSLADRGPSYEQYF
TRBJ1-5 | TRBV2 | CASSEEGAGYRGYSNQPQHF
TRBJ2-1 | TRBV15 | CATRLSGTGSYNEQFF
TRBJ2-2 | TRBV5-1 | CASSYTGQGITGELFF
TRBJ2-7 | TRBV11-2 | CASSLAGQGPYEQYF
TRBJ1-2 | TRBV7-6 | CASSRTGEIFTF
TRBJ1-2 | TRBV29-1 | CSVEWDPARGYTF
TRBJ2-7 | TRBV12-3/TRBV12-4 | CASSSDYEQYF
TRBJ2-3 | TRBV14 | CASSQESGTTLVDTQYF
TRBJ2-7 | TRBV27 | CASSSGRASSYEQYF
TRBJ1-5 | TRBV5-1 | CASSLSVGVDQPQHF
TRBJ1-3 | TRBV20-1 | CSARDNEISGNTIYF
TRBJ1-5 | TRBV5-1 | CASSLYGSPSNQPQHF
TRBJ2-3 | TRBV24-1 | CATSDAPSGGANGQYF
TRBJ1-2 | TRBV5-1 | CASSSDRAWSSGYTF
TRBJ2-3 | TRBV20-1 | CSARDLFADTQYF
TRBJ1-1 | TRBV12-3/TRBV12-4 | CASRPGGTEAFF
TRBJ1-2 | TRBV7-9 | CASSFNQDNYGYTF
TRBJ2-3 | TRBV4-1 | CASSPRAETQYF
TRBJ2-7 | TRBV5-1 | CASSGGTGLYEQYF